This TCR beta chain is drawn from a study of blood T cells in healthy people across ages. Study-level information: There was about one barcoded beta molecule captured by template switching per two T cells.

This clonotype was seen a few times. The antigen remains unidentified. PCR was performed a second time for roughly 7 to 12 cycles using a sample-barcoded 5' primer and a J-beta primer mix. A single record per CDR3 protein comes from TCRdb applying MiXCR to the 5' RACE reads. The sample has under 750,000 distinct CDR3 sequences; about 45% are singletons. Study-wide results and limits: Any conclusive comparison of naive versus antigen-experienced cells was prevented by using unsorted PBMCs. For the donors, CMV status was unknown and possibly confounded expanded clonotype changes.

Trimming took off 3 bases at V and 7 bases at J, with 20 bases between the two ends. Germline lookup yields CDR1 SGHRS and CDR2 YFSETQ. CDR3 length: 15 residues. Sequencing was carried out using blood. The TCR originated in a man older than 75 in good health. This chain joins TRBV5-1 and TRBJ2-7; TRBD1 is a possible D gene (8 bases). The CDR3 loop is CASSSLQGGAGEQYF. CDR3 sequence (DNA): TGCGCCAGCAGCTCCCTACAGGGGGGAGCGGGGGAGCAGTACTTC.